This section outlines one T cell receptor (beta chain) sequence together with its context. Germline loops: CDR1 SNHLY, CDR2 FYNNEI. The V segment lost 4 bases and the J segment 2 bases; nucleotides outside the gene matches: 4. The length of the CDR3 is 14 residues. Some clones are missing from TCRdb's copy, which holds only in-frame ones; the method was immunoSEQ multiplex PCR. This sample yields just under 65,000 clones, of which 76% are seen a single time; around half belongs to the top ten. This record comes from a study of blood T cell repertoires in COVID-19. The V gene is TRBV2, the J gene TRBJ2-5, with 7 bases lining up with TRBD1. The sequencing sample was made of peripheral blood. This receptor was identified in an elderly woman with acute or convalescent COVID-19. The CDR3 nucleotides read TGTGCCAGCAGTGTACAACAGGGGCAAGAGACCCAGTACTTC. It is translated as CASSVQQGQETQYF.